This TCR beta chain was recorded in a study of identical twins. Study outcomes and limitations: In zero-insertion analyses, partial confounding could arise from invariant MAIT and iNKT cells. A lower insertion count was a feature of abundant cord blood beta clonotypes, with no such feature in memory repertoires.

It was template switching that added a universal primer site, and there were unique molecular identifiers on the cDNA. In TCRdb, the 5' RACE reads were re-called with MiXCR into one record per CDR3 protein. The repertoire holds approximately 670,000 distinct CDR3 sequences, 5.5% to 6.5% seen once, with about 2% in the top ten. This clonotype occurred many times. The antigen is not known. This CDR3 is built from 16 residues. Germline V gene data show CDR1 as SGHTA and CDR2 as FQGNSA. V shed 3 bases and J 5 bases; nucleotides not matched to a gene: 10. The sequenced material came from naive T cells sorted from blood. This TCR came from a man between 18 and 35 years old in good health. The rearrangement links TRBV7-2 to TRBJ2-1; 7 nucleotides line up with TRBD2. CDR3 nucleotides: TGTGCCAGCAGCTTGGGCTTAGCGGGCTATAACAATGAGCAGTTCTTC. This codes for CASSLGLAGYNNEQFF.